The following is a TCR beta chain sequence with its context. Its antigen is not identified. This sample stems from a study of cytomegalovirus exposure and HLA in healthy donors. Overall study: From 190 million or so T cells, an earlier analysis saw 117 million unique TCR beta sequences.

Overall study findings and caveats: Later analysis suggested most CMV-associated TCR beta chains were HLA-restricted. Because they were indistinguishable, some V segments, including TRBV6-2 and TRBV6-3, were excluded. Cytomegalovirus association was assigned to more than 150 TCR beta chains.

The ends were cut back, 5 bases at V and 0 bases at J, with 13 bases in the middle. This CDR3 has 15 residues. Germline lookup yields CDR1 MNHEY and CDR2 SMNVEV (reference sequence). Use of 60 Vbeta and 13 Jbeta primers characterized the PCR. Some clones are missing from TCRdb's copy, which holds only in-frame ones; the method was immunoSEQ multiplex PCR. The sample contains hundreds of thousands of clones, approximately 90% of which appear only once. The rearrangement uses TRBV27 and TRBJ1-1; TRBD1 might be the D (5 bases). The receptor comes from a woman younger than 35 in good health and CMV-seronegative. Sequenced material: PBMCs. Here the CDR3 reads CASSHRDSLNTEAFF. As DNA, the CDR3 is TGTGCCAGCAGTCACCGCGACAGTCTGAACACTGAAGCTTTCTTT.